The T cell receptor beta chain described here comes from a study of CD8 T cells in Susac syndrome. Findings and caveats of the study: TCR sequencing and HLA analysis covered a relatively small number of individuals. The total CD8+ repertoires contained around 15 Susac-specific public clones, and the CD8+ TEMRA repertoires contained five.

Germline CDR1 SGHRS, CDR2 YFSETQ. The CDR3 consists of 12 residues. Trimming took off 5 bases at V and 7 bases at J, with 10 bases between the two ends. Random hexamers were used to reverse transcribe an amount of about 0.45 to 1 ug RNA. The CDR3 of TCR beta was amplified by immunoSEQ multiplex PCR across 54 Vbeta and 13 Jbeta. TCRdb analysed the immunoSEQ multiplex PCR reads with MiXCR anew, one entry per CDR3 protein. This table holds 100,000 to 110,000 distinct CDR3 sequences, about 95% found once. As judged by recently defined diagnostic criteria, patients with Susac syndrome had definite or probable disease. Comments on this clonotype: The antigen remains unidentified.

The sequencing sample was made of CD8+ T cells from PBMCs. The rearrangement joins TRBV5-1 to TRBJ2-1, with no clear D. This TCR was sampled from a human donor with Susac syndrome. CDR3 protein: CASSYGRNEQFF. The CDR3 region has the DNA TGCGCCAGCAGTTATGGACGAAATGAGCAGTTCTTC.